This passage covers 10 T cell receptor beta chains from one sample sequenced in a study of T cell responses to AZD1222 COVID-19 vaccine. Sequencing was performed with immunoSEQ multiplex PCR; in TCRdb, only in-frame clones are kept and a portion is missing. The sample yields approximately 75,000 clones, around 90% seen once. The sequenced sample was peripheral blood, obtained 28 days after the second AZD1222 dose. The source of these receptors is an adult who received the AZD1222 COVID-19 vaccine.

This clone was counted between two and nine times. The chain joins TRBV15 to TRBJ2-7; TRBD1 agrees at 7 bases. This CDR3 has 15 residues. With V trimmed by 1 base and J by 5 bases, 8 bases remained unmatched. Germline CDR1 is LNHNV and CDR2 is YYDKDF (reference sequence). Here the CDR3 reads CATSRGTGVSDEQYF. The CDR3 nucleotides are TGTGCCACCAGCAGAGGAACAGGGGTTAGTGACGAGCAGTACTTC. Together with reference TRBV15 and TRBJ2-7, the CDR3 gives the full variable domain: DAMVIQNPRYQVTQFGKPVTLSCSQTLNHNVMYWYQQKSSQAPKLLFHYYDKDFNNEADTPDNFQSRRPNTSFCFLDIRSPGLGDTAMYLCATSRGTGVSDEQYFGPGTRLTVT.

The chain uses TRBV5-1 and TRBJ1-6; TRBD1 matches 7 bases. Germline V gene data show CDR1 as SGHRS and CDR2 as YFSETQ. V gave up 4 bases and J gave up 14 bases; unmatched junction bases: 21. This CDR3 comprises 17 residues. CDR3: CASSQNAVGTALFTLHF. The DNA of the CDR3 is TGCGCCAGCAGCCAAAACGCCGTCGGGACAGCCCTCTTCACCCTCCACTTT.

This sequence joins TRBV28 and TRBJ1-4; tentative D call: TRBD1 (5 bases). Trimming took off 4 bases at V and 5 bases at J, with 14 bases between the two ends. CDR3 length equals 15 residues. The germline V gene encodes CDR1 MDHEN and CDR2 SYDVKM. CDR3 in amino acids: CASSSPGGRNEKLFF. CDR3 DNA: TGTGCCAGCAGTTCCCCGGGGGGACGAAATGAAAAACTGTTTTTT.

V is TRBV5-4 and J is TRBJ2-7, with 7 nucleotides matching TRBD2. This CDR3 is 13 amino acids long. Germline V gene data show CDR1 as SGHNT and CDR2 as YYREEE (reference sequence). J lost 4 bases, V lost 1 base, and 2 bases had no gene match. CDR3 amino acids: CASSLSSGYEQYF. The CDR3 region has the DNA TGTGCCAGCAGCTTGTCTAGCGGATACGAGCAGTACTTC.

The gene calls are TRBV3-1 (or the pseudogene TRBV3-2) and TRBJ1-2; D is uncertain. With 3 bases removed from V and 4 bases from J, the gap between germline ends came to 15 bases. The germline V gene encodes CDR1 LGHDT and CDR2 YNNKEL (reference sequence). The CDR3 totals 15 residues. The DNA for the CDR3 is TGTGCCAGCAGCCATAACGATCGGCGGTCCTATGGCTACACCTTC. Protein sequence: CASSHNDRRSYGYTF.

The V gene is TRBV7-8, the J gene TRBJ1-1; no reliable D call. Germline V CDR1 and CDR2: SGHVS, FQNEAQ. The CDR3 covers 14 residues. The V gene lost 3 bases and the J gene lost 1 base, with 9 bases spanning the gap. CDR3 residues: CASSLIRTNTEAFF. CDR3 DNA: TGTGCCAGCAGCTTGATTCGCACGAACACTGAAGCTTTCTTT.

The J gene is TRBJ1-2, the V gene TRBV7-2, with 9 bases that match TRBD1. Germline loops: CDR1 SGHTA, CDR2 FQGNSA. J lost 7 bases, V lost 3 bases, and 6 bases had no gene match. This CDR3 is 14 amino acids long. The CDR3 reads CASSFSRQGGGYTF. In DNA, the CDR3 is TGTGCCAGCAGCTTCTCCCGACAGGGGGGTGGCTACACCTTC.

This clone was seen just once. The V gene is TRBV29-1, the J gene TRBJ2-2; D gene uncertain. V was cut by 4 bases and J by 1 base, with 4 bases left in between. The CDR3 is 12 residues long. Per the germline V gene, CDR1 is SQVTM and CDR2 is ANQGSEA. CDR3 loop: CSVGRNTGELFF. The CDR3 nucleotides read TGCAGCGTTGGTAGGAACACCGGGGAGCTGTTTTTT.

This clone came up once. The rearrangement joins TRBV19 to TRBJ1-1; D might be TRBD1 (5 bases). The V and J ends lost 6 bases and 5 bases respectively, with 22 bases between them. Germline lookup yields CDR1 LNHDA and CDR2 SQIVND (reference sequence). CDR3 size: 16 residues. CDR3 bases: TGTGCCAGTAGACCCCGCCCGGGGCGCAGTCCGACTGAAGCTTTCTTT. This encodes CASRPRPGRSPTEAFF.

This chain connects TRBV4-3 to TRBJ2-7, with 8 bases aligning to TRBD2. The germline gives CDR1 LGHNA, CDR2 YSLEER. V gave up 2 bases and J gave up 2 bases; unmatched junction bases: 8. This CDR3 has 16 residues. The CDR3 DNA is TGCGCCAGCAGCCAATTAACCGGGACTAGACCCTACGAGCAGTACTTC. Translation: CASSQLTGTRPYEQYF.